This entry lists 22 T cell receptor beta chains sequenced from one sample in a study of spatial heterogeneity in lung cancer (dated by TCRdb to between 2018 and 2021). The library was generated by 5' RACE. TCRdb lists the instrument as NextSeq 500. The public reads were quality trimmed at Q25 with fastp and then assembled into clones with MiXCR by TCRdb, keeping productive beta chains. Each entry merges the rows of one CDR3 protein and shows their most common DNA and genes. The sample table holds tens of thousands of distinct CDR3 sequences, of which roughly 5.6% were seen once. Around 28% of the sample rests with the top ten. The time point label on this specimen signifies: sample taken at primary tumor resection. Without any cell sorting, TCR sequencing was performed on whole RNA extracted either from tumor and nontumor lung tissue or from cryopreserved PBMC samples. The source material was PBMCs, sampled at surgery. The receptors come from a female donor with early-stage non-small cell lung cancer.

This clonotype turned up a few times. V gene TRBV5-1 combines with J gene TRBJ1-5; tentative D call: TRBD1 (5 bases). This CDR3 has 15 amino acids. Germline CDR1 and CDR2: SGHRS and YFSETQ. V was cut by 1 base and J by 8 bases, with 16 bases left in between. The CDR3 DNA reads TGCGCCAGCAGCTTGTGGGGTGGGGGAGAGGAGCCCCAGCATTTT. The encoded protein is CASSLWGGGEEPQHF.

This clonotype was detected many times. V usage is TRBV4-1 and J usage is TRBJ2-7; TRBD1 matches at 7 bases. This CDR3 contains 15 residues. Looked up from germline, CDR1 is MGHRA and CDR2 is YSYEKL. J lost 2 bases, V lost 3 bases, and 7 bases had no gene match. The CDR3 sequence: CASSQNRDRPYEQYF. CDR3 in DNA: TGCGCCAGCAGCCAGAACCGGGACAGACCCTACGAGCAGTACTTC.

There are many counts of this clonotype. The chain is built from TRBV5-1 and TRBJ2-3; tentatively, D is TRBD2 (5 bases). CDR3 size: 15 residues. Per the germline V gene, CDR1 is SGHRS and CDR2 is YFSETQ. Trimming removed 4 bases from V and 8 bases from J, with 20 bases in between. The CDR3 DNA reads as TGCGCCAGCAGCCAGGACGACGGGAAGGTTGGTACGCAGTATTTT. It translates to CASSQDDGKVGTQYF.

The table lists this clonotype with a few counts. The chain couples TRBV7-8 to TRBJ2-1; D is perhaps TRBD1 (6 bases). The CDR3 contains 13 residues. The V and J ends lost 10 bases and 5 bases respectively, with 15 bases between them. Germline V gene data show CDR1 as SGHVS and CDR2 as FQNEAQ. The CDR3 region has the DNA TGTGCCACTGGGGGCCGAGGGGACAATGAGCAGTTCTTC. Protein sequence: CATGGRGDNEQFF.

This clonotype was seen repeatedly, ten times or more. The chain is built from TRBV20-1 and TRBJ2-5; D gene ambiguous. Germline loops: CDR1 DFQATT, CDR2 SNEGSKA (reference sequence). The CDR3 runs to 16 residues. V shed 0 bases and J shed 5 bases, with 19 bases lying between them. The CDR3 sequence: CSARDKSTHALETQYF. The DNA for the CDR3 is TGCAGTGCTAGAGACAAGTCGACCCACGCCCTTGAGACCCAGTACTTC.

This sequence joins TRBV2 and TRBJ2-1; D perhaps matches TRBD2 (6 bases). Germline CDR1 is SNHLY and CDR2 is FYNNEI. CDR3 length: 16 amino acids. Trimming shortened V by 7 bases and J by 6 bases, and 22 bases separated the two germline ends. In DNA form, the CDR3 reads TGTGCCAGCACCCTCATGGGGCGGGGTTCCCCCAATGAGCAGTTCTTC. Amino acid sequence: CASTLMGRGSPNEQFF.

The chain uses TRBV19 and TRBJ2-1; maybe TRBD2 (6 bases). Germline-derived CDR1 and CDR2 are LNHDA and SQIVND (reference sequence). V dropped 1 base and J dropped 7 bases, with 14 bases sitting between them. The CDR3 covers 15 residues. The CDR3 is CASSIALEGFNEQFF. The CDR3 DNA sequence: TGTGCCAGTAGTATAGCCCTGGAGGGGTTTAATGAGCAGTTCTTC.

This clonotype was observed at least ten times. As DNA, the CDR3 is TGCGCCAGCAGCCCCCGGCTTAGGGGGTTGGGGGAGACCCAGTACTTC. Translation gives CASSPRLRGLGETQYF. The chain uses TRBV4-3 and TRBJ2-5; the D gene is possibly TRBD1 (6 bases). This CDR3 is 16 amino acids long. The germline V and J ends were trimmed by 4 bases and 5 bases, with 20 bases remaining between them. CDR1 is LGHNA, CDR2 YSLEER, per germline.

This clonotype was detected many times. The chain is built from TRBV6-1 and TRBJ2-3; D may correspond to TRBD1 or TRBD2 (5 bases each). This CDR3 spans 15 amino acids. With 3 bases removed from V and 2 bases from J, the gap between germline ends came to 12 bases. Germline CDR1 MNHNS, CDR2 SASEGT. CDR3 DNA: TGTGCCAGCAGTGAGGAACCGGGGCCCACAGATACGCAGTATTTT. Translating it yields CASSEEPGPTDTQYF.

This clonotype was seen many times. This chain joins TRBV19 and TRBJ2-3, with a tentative D call TRBD2 (6 bases). The CDR3 totals 16 residues. CDR1 is LNHDA and CDR2 is SQIVND in the germline V gene (reference sequence). V lost 3 bases, J lost 2 bases, and 15 bases lay in between. The CDR3 coding sequence is TGTGCCAGTAGTATCCCTTCCGGGGGATACACAGATACGCAGTATTTT. Translating gives CASSIPSGGYTDTQYF.

The table lists this clonotype with a few counts. V and J are TRBV10-2 and TRBJ2-1, with 9 nucleotides matching TRBD2. V dropped 0 bases and J dropped 2; count of bases not matched to a gene: 20. The CDR3 contains 22 residues. The germline gives CDR1 WSHSY, CDR2 SAAADI. The CDR3 bases are TGCGCCAGCAGTGAGTCGTTGGGCGGGAGGGCCCTCATTGGTCTGACCTACAATGAGCAGTTCTTC. Protein: CASSESLGGRALIGLTYNEQFF.

This clonotype was recorded many times. The chain has TRBV5-1 and TRBJ1-3; no reliable D call. V was trimmed by 0 bases and J by 0 bases, leaving 10 bases between them. The CDR3 consists of 16 residues. CDR1 and CDR2 from the germline V gene are SGHRS and YFSETQ. CDR3 sequence: CASSLVGARSGNTIYF. The CDR3 nucleotides are TGCGCCAGCAGCTTGGTCGGAGCCCGCTCTGGAAACACCATATATTTT.

There are many counts of this clonotype. V usage is TRBV5-1 and J usage is TRBJ1-6, with no clear D. V was clipped by 0 bases and J by 7 bases, with 8 bases between them. This CDR3 spans 14 amino acids. Germline V gives CDR1 SGHRS, CDR2 YFSETQ. CDR3 DNA: TGCGCCAGCAGCTTGGGACGGGGAAATTCACCCCTCCACTTT. Its protein is CASSLGRGNSPLHF.

This clonotype was observed many times. The V call is TRBV2, the J call TRBJ2-7; no firm D call. The CDR3 runs to 12 residues. The V end was cut by 4 bases, the J end by 4 bases, with 8 bases between. The germline CDR1 and CDR2 sequences are SNHLY and FYNNEI. The CDR3 loop reads CASSAMRYEQYF. The CDR3 region has the DNA TGTGCCAGCAGTGCTATGAGGTACGAGCAGTACTTC.

Many counts were recorded for this clonotype. This chain joins TRBV7-9 and TRBJ1-6; no reliable D call. Germline CDR1 and CDR2: SEHNR and FQNEAQ (reference sequence). The CDR3 spans 15 residues. The V end lost 2 bases, the J end lost 8 bases, and 13 bases lay between the germline ends. In nucleotides, the CDR3 is TGTGCCAGCAGCTTAAAGGCACCGGGGTATTCACCCCTCCACTTT. Amino acid sequence: CASSLKAPGYSPLHF.

The gene calls are TRBV29-1 and TRBJ1-2; D uncertain. CDR3 length equals 9 residues. CDR1 and CDR2 (germline): SQVTM, ANQGSEA. The V end was cut by 3 bases, the J end by 8 bases, with 4 bases between. The CDR3 spells CSVDEGYTF. CDR3 in DNA: TGCAGCGTTGATGAGGGCTACACCTTC.

The table lists this clonotype with many counts. The chain uses TRBV10-3 and TRBJ1-1; weak D call: TRBD1 (6 bases). The V gene's germline CDR1 is ENHRY and CDR2 SYGVKD. The CDR3 spans 14 residues. V shed 0 bases and J shed 4 bases, with 9 bases lying between them. The CDR3 coding sequence is TGTGCCATCAGTGAGTCGTCAGGGGCCACTGAAGCTTTCTTT. This sequence encodes CAISESSGATEAFF.

At least ten counts were recorded for this clonotype. The chain couples TRBV12-3 or TRBV12-4 to TRBJ1-1, with 8 bases fitting TRBD1. With 2 bases clipped from V and 4 bases from J, the junction kept 3 bases outside the gene matches. The CDR3 totals 14 residues. The CDR3 region is CASSLRQGRTEAFF. CDR3 nucleotide sequence: TGTGCCAGCAGTTTAAGACAGGGGCGCACTGAAGCTTTCTTT.

This clonotype was found many times. The CDR3 DNA follows: TGTGCCAGCAGCTTGTGGTCCGGGACTAGCGGGAGGGCCTCCTACGAGCAGTACTTC. The encoded protein is CASSLWSGTSGRASYEQYF. V and J are TRBV5-4 and TRBJ2-7; TRBD2 matches 16 bases. V shed 1 base and J 0 bases; nucleotides not matched to a gene: 7. Germline lookup yields CDR1 SGHNT and CDR2 YYREEE (reference sequence). CDR3 length equals 19 residues. The variable domain in full, with the rest retrieved from reference TRBV5-4 and TRBJ2-7, is ETGVTQSPTHLIKTRGQQVTLRCSSQSGHNTVSWYQQALGQGPQFIFQYYREEENGRGNFPPRFSGLQFPNYSSELNVNALELDDSALYLCASSLWSGTSGRASYEQYFGPGTRLTVT.

This clonotype was picked up a small number of times. The V and J genes are TRBV11-2 and TRBJ1-4; no firm D call. The CDR3 is made up of 13 amino acids. V shed 3 bases and J shed 4 bases, with 6 bases lying between them. The V gene's germline CDR1 is SGHAT and CDR2 FQNNGV. As DNA, the CDR3 is TGTGCCAGCAGCTTTCGCTTTAATGAAAAACTGTTTTTT. This gives the protein CASSFRFNEKLFF.

This clonotype was recorded many times. This rearrangement joins TRBV6-6 to TRBJ2-7; TRBD2 might be the D (6 bases). V lost 5 bases to trimming and J lost 1 base, with 18 bases between them. The CDR3 is 16 residues long. Germline CDR1 reads MNHNY; CDR2 reads SVGAGI (reference sequence). CDR3 amino acids: CASSTKGLTYSYEQYF. The CDR3 DNA follows: TGTGCCAGCAGTACGAAAGGACTAACCTATTCCTACGAGCAGTACTTC.

This clonotype came up many times. The V gene is TRBV20-1, the J gene TRBJ2-7; 9 bases align to TRBD1. CDR1 DFQATT and CDR2 SNEGSKA come from the germline V gene (reference sequence). Germline trimming cut 6 bases from V and 6 bases from J; bases unmatched to any gene: 15. CDR3 length equals 15 residues. The CDR3 bases are TGCAGTGCCGGAACCCCGGGACAGGGAAAGGGCGAGCAGTACTTC. Its protein product is CSAGTPGQGKGEQYF.